This T cell receptor delta chain appears in the sequencing data of a study of gamma-delta T cells after stem cell transplantation. Notes on this clone: TCRdb pairs this DNA with a much larger clone's protein that differs at residue 16, likely a read error; the protein shown was translated from the DNA.

TCRdb re-processed the RT-PCR reads via CATT. Of fewer than 13,000 delta-chain clones in the sample, about 1.2% were seen once. The sample taken for sequencing was gamma-delta T cells. The clonotype comes from a human donor. It is not recorded whose cells these are; they may come from a transplant donor.

CDR3: CACDHMMPSPLRDTDRLIF. The CDR3 DNA sequence: TGTGCCTGTGACCACATGATGCCTTCACCCCTCCGGGATACCGATAGACTCATCTTT. The chain joins TRDV2 to TRDJ1; 7 nucleotides align to TRDD3. The CDR3 runs 19 residues. CDR1 is GEAIGNYY and CDR2 is EKD in the germline V gene.